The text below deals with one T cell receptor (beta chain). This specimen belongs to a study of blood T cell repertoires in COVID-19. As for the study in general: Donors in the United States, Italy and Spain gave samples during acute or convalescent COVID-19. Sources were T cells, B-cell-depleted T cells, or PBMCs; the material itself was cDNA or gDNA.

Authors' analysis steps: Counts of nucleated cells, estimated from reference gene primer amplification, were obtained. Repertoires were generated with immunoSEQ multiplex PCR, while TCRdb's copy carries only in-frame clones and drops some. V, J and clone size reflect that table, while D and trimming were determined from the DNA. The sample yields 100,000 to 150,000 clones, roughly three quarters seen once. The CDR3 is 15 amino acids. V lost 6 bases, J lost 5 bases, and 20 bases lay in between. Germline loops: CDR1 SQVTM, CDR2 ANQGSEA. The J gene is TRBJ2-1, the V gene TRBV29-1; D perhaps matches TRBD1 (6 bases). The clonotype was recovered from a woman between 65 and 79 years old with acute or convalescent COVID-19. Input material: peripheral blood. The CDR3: CSVMTFGTLDNEQFF. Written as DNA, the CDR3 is TGCAGCGTCATGACTTTTGGGACACTGGACAATGAGCAGTTCTTC.